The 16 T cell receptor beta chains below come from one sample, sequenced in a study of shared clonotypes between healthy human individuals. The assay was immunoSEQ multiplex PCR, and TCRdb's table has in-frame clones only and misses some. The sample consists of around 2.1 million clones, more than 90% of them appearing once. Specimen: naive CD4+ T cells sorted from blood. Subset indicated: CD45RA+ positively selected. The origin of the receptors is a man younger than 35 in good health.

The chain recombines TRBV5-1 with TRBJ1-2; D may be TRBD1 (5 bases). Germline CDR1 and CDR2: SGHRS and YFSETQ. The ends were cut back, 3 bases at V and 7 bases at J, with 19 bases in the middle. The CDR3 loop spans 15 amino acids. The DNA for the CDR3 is TGCGCCAGCAGCTCCTTAGGACAAGACATGATTGGCTACACCTTC. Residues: CASSSLGQDMIGYTF.

The CDR3: CASMKATGQHFNYGYTF. Written as DNA, the CDR3 is TGCGCCAGCATGAAAGCTACAGGGCAACACTTCAACTATGGCTACACCTTC. J is TRBJ1-2 and V is TRBV4-1; the D gene is possibly TRBD1 (6 bases). Looked up from germline, CDR1 is MGHRA and CDR2 is YSYEKL. Trimming removed 7 bases from V and 2 bases from J, with 23 bases in between. The CDR3 is made up of 17 amino acids.

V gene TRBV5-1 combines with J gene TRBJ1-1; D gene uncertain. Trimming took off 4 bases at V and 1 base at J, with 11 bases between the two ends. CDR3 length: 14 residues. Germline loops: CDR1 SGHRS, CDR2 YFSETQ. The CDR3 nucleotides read TGCGCCAGCAGCCTCTGGAATTCGAACACTGAAGCTTTCTTT. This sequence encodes CASSLWNSNTEAFF. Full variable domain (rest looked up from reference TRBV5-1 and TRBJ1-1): KAGVTQTPRYLIKTRGQQVTLSCSPISGHRSVSWYQQTPGQGLQFLFEYFSETQRNKGNFPGRFSGRQFSNSRSEMNVSTLELGDSALYLCASSLWNSNTEAFFGQGTRLTVV.

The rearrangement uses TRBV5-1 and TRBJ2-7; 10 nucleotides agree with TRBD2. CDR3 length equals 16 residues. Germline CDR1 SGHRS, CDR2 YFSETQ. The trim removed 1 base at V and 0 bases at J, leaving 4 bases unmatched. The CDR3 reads CASSLTSGISSYEQYF. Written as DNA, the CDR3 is TGCGCCAGCAGCTTGACTAGCGGGATTAGCTCCTACGAGCAGTACTTC.

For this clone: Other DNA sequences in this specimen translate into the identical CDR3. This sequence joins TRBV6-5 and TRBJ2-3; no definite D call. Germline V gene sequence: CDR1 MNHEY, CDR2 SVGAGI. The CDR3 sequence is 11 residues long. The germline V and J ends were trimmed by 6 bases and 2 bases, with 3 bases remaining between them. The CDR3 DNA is TGTGCCAGCAGATTCACAGATACGCAGTATTTT. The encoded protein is CASRFTDTQYF.

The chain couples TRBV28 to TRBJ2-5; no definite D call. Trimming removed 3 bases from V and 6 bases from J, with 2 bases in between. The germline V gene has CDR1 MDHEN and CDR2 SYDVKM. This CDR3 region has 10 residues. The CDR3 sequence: CASSFKTQYF. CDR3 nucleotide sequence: TGTGCCAGCAGTTTCAAGACCCAGTACTTC.

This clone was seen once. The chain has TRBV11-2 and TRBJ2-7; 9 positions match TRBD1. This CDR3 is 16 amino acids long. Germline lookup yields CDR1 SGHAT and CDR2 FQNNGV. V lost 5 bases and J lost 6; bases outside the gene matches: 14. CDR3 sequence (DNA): TGTGCCAGCAGCATACCCCCGGGACAGGGCTTGGGCGAGCAGTACTTC. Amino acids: CASSIPPGQGLGEQYF.

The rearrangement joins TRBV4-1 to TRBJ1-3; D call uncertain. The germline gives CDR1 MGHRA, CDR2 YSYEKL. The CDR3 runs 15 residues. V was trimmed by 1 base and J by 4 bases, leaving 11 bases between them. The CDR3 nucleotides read TGCGCCAGCAGCCAAGGGTGGGGAGCGGGAAACACCATATATTTT. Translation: CASSQGWGAGNTIYF.

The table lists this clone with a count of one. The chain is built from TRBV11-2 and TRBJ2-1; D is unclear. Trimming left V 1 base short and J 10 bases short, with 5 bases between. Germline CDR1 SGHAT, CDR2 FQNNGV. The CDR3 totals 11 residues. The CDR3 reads CASSLVQEQFF. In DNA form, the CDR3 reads TGTGCCAGCAGCTTAGTACAGGAGCAGTTCTTC.

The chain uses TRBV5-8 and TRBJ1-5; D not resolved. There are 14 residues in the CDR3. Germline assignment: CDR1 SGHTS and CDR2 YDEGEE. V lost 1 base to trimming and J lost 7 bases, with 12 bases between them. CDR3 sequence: CASSLLSPGQPQHF. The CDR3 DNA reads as TGTGCCAGCAGCTTGCTGTCCCCGGGACAGCCCCAGCATTTT.

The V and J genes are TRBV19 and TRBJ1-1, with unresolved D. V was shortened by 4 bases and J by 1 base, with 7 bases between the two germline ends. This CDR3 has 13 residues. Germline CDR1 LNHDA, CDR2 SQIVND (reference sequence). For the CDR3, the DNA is TGTGCCAGTAGTACGCAACCGAACACTGAAGCTTTCTTT. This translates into CASSTQPNTEAFF.

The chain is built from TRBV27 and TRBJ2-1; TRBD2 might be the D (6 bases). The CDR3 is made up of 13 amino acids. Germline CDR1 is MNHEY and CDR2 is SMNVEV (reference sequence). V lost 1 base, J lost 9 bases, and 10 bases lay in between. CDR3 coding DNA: TGTGCCAGCAGTTTATGGGTGGGACTTGAGCAGTTCTTC. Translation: CASSLWVGLEQFF.

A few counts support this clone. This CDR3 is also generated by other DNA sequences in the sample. Here the CDR3 reads CAWTGDGNTIYF. In DNA form, the CDR3 reads TGTGCCTGGACAGGGGACGGAAACACCATATATTTT. The J gene is TRBJ1-3, the V gene TRBV30; TRBD1 might be the D (6 bases). The V end lost 4 bases, the J end lost 4 bases, and 8 bases lay between the germline ends. Germline V gene data show CDR1 as GTSNPN and CDR2 as SVGIG (reference sequence). The CDR3 loop spans 12 amino acids.

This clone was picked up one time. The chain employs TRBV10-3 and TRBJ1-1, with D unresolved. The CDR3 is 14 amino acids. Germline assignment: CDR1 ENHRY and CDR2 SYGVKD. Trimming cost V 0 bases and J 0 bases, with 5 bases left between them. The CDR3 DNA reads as TGTGCCATCAGTGAGTCCTACATGAACACTGAAGCTTTCTTT. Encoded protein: CAISESYMNTEAFF.

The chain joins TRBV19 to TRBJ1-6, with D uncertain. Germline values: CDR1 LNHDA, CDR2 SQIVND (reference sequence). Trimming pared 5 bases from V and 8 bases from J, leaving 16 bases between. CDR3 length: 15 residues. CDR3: CASSLGRIRDSPLHF. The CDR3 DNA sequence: TGTGCCAGTAGTCTAGGACGGATCCGGGATTCACCCCTCCACTTT.

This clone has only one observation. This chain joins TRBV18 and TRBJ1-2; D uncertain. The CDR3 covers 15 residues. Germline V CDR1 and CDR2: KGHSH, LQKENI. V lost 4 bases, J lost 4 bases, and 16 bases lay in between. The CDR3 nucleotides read TGTGCCAGCTCACTTGACTCCATCAACCCCTATGGCTACACCTTC. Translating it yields CASSLDSINPYGYTF.